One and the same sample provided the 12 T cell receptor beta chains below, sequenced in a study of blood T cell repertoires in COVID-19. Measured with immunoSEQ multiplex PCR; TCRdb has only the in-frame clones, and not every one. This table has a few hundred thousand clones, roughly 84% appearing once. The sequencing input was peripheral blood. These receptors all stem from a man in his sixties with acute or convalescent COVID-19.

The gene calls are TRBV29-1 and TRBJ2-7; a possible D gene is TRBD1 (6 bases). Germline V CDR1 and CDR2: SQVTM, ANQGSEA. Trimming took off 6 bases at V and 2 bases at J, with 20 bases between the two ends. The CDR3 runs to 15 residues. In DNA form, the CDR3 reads TGCAGCGTCCGGGGAACAGGGCAACACCCCTACGAGCAGTACTTC. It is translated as CSVRGTGQHPYEQYF.

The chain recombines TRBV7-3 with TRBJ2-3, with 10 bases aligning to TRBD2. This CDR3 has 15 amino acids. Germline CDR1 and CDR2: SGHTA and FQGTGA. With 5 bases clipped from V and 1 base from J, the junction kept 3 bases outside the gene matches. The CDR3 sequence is CASSRGTSGTDTQYF. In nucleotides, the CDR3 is TGTGCCAGCAGCCGCGGGACTAGCGGCACAGATACGCAGTATTTT.

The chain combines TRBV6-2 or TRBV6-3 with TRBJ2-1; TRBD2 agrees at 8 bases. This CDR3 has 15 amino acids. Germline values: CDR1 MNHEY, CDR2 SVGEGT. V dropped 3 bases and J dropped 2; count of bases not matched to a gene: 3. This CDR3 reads CASSYPGLAYNEQFF. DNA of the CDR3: TGTGCCAGCAGTTATCCGGGACTAGCCTACAATGAGCAGTTCTTC.

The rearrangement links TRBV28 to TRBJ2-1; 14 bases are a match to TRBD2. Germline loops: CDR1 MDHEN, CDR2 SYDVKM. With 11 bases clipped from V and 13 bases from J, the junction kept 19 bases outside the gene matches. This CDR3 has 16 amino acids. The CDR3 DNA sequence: TGTGCCGGGGCGTCCCGCGGGGGACTAGCGGGAGTAGTACAGTTCTTC. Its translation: CAGASRGGLAGVVQFF.

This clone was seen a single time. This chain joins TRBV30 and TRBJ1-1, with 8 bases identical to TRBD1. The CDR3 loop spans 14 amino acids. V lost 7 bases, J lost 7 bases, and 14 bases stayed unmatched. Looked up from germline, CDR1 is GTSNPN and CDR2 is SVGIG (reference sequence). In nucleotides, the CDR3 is TGTGCCTTCTTTCTTGGACAGGGAAGAGGTGAAGCTTTCTTT. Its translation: CAFFLGQGRGEAFF.

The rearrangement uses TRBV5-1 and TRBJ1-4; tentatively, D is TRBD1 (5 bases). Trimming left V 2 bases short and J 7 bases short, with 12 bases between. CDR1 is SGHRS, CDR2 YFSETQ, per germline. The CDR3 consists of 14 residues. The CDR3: CASSFGGQREKLFF. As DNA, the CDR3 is TGCGCCAGCAGCTTCGGGGGTCAGCGTGAAAAACTGTTTTTT.

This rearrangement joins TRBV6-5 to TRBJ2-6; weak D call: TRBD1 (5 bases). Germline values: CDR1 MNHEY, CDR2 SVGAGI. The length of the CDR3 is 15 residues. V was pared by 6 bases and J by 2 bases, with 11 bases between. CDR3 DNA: TGTGCCAGCAGGCGCTTAGGGGCTGGGGCCAACGTCCTGACTTTC. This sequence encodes CASRRLGAGANVLTF.

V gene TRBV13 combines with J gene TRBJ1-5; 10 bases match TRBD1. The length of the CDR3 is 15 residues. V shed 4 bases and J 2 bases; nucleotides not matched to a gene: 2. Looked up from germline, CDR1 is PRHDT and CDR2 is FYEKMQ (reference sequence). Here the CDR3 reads CASSSGTGGNQPQHF. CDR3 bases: TGTGCCAGCAGCTCCGGGACAGGGGGCAATCAGCCCCAGCATTTT. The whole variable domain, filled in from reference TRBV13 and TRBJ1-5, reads AAGVIQSPRHLIKEKRETATLKCYPIPRHDTVYWYQQGPGQDPQFLISFYEKMQSDKGSIPDRFSAQQFSDYHSELNMSSLELGDSALYFCASSSGTGGNQPQHFGDGTRLSIL.

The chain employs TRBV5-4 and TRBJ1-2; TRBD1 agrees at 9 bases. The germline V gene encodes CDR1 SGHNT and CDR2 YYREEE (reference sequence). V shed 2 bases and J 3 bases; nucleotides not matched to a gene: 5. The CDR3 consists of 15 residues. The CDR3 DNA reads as TGTGCCAGCAGCTTACAGGGGGCGTCGGACTATGGCTACACCTTC. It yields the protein CASSLQGASDYGYTF.

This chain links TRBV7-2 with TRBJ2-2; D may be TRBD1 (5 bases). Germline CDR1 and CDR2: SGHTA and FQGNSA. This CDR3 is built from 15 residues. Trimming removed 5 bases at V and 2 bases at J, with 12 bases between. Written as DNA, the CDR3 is TGTGCCAGCAGCAGGTCACAGGCCAACACCGGGGAGCTGTTTTTT. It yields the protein CASSRSQANTGELFF.

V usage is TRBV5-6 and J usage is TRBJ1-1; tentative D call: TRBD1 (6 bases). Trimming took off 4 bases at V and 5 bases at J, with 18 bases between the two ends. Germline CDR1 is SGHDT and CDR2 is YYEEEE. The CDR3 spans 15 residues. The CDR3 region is CASSARQAGGTEAFF. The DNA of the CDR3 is TGTGCCAGCAGCGCCAGACAGGCAGGTGGAACTGAAGCTTTCTTT.

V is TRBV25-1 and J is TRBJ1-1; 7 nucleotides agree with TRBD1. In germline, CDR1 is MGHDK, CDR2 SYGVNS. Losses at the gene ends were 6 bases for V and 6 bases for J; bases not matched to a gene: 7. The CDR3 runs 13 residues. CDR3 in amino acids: CASRMTGSAEAFF. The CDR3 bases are TGTGCCAGCAGGATGACAGGGTCGGCTGAAGCTTTCTTT.